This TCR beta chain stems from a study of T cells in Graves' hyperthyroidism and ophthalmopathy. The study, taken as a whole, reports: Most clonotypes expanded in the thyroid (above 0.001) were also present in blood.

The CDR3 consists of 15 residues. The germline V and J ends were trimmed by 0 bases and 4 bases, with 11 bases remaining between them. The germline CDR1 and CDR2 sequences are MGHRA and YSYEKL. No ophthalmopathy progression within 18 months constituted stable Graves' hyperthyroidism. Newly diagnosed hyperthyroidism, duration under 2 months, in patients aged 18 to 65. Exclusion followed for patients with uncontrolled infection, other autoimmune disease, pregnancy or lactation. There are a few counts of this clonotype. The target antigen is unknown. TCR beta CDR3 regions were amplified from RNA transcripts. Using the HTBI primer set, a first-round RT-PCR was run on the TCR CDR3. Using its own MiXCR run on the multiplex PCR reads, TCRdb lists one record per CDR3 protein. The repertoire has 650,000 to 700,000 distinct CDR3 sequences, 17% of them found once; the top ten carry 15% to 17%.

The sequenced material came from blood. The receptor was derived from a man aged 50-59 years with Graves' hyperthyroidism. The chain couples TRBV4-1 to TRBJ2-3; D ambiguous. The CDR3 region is CASSQDELWADTQYF. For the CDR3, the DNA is TGCGCCAGCAGCCAAGATGAATTATGGGCAGATACGCAGTATTTT.